The source of this T cell receptor beta chain is a study of HIV-infected children after antiretroviral therapy interruption. Treatment described: PENTA 11 planned treatment interruption arm or continuous ART arm. Germline V lookup: CDR1 GTSNPN, CDR2 SVGIG (reference sequence). V dropped 5 bases and J dropped 6 bases, with 16 bases sitting between them. The CDR3 runs 13 residues. RNA-based 3' RACE libraries used unique molecular identifiers. TCRdb used MiXCR to reprocess the 3' RACE reads, holding one entry per CDR3 protein. The sample yields about 50,000 distinct CDR3 sequences, 3.5% to 5% seen once. The chain joins TRBV30 to TRBJ1-1; weak D call: TRBD1 (6 bases). This sequence was found in a pool of human donors with HIV. Specimen: CD45RA+ CD4+ T cells from PBMCs, pooled from several time points, collected from a donor given antiretroviral therapy, either interrupted or continuous. The subset denotes: naive CD4+ CD45RA+ CD45RO- T cells. CDR3 bases: TGTGCCTGGGGACCAGGGGAAAGGGCTGAAGCTTTCTTT. It translates to CAWGPGERAEAFF. Using reference TRBV30 and TRBJ1-1 for the parts outside the CDR3, the full variable domain is SQTIHQWPATLVQPVGSPLSLECTVEGTSNPNLYWYRQAAGRGLQLLFYSVGIGQISSEVPQNLSASRPQDRQFILSSKKLLLSDSGFYLCAWGPGERAEAFFGQGTRLTVV.